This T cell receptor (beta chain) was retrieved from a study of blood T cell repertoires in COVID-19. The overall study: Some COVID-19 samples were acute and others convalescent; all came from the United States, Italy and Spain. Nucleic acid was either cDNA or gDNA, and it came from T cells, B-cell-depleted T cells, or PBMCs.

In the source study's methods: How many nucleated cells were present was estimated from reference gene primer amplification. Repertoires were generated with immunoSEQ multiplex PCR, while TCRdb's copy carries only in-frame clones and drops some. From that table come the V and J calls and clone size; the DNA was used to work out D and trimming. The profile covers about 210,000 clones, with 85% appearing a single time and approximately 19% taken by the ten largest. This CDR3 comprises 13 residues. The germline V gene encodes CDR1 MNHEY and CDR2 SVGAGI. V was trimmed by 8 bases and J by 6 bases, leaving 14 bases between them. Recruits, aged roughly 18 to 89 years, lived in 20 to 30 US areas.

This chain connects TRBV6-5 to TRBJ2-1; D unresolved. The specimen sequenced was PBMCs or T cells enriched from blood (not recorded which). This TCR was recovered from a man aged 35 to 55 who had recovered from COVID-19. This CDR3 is CASGTEWLNEQFF. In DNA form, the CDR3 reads TGTGCCAGCGGTACGGAGTGGCTCAATGAGCAGTTCTTC.